The 9 T cell receptor beta chains below come from one sample, sequenced in a study of ipilimumab plus nivolumab after autologous stem cell transplantation. Generated by immunoSEQ multiplex PCR, the TCRdb table keeps only in-frame clones and is missing some. The table has 77,000 or so clones, nearly 85% seen once. The source was PBMCs, collected in a trial of ipilimumab plus nivolumab as post-transplant consolidation. The source is a male donor with diffuse large B-cell lymphoma.

The chain is built from TRBV5-6 and TRBJ2-5; tentative D call: TRBD2 (5 bases). This CDR3 contains 13 residues. CDR1 SGHDT and CDR2 YYEEEE come from the germline V gene. The V end lost 4 bases, the J end lost 0 bases, and 7 bases lay between the germline ends. The DNA of the CDR3 is TGTGCCAGCAGCCGGGGTCACCAAGAGACCCAGTACTTC. Translated: CASSRGHQETQYF.

Comments on this clone: The junction differs from germline at one of its ends, possibly a read error. The V call is TRBV9, the J call TRBJ1-2; D gene ambiguous. The CDR3 is made up of 14 amino acids. Germline V gene lookup returns CDR1 SGDLS and CDR2 YYNGEE. CDR3 loop: CASSSRRVGDPGPF. CDR3 sequence (DNA): TGTGCCAGCAGCTCCAGGAGGGTTGGGGATCCCGGTCCCTTC.

J is TRBJ2-3 and V is TRBV5-1; no clear D gene. The germline gives CDR1 SGHRS, CDR2 YFSETQ. V lost 4 bases to trimming and J lost 1 base, with 7 bases between them. CDR3 length: 13 residues. The DNA of the CDR3 is TGCGCCAGCAGCCGGCACCGCACAGATACGCAGTATTTT. It specifies CASSRHRTDTQYF. The full variable domain, in which reference TRBV5-1 and TRBJ2-3 provide the parts outside the CDR3, is KAGVTQTPRYLIKTRGQQVTLSCSPISGHRSVSWYQQTPGQGLQFLFEYFSETQRNKGNFPGRFSGRQFSNSRSEMNVSTLELGDSALYLCASSRHRTDTQYFGPGTRLTVL.

V is TRBV29-1 and J is TRBJ2-5, with D possibly being TRBD1 or TRBD2 (6 bases each). CDR3 length equals 14 residues. Trimming removed 7 bases from V and 4 bases from J, with 19 bases in between. Germline loops: CDR1 SQVTM, CDR2 ANQGSEA. CDR3 sequence reads: CSGGDGGLVETQYF. The CDR3, as DNA: TGCAGCGGGGGGGACGGGGGCTTGGTAGAGACCCAGTACTTC.

The rearrangement uses TRBV9 and TRBJ1-1, with 10 bases identical to TRBD1. V lost 4 bases, J lost 3 bases, and 6 bases stayed unmatched. This CDR3 spans 15 amino acids. CDR1 is SGDLS and CDR2 is YYNGEE in the germline V gene. The chain's CDR3 is CASSPTGTGDTEAFF. CDR3 sequence (DNA): TGTGCCAGCAGCCCTACCGGGACAGGGGACACTGAAGCTTTCTTT. The variable domain in full, completed from reference TRBV9 and TRBJ1-1, reads DSGVTQTPKHLITATGQRVTLRCSPRSGDLSVYWYQQSLDQGLQFLIQYYNGEERAKGNILERFSAQQFPDLHSELNLSSLELGDSALYFCASSPTGTGDTEAFFGQGTRLTVV.

This clone was recorded only once. The chain carries TRBV6-5 and TRBJ1-6, with 7 bases identical to TRBD1. The CDR3 sequence is 15 residues long. V gave up 2 bases and J gave up 6 bases; unmatched junction bases: 4. Per the germline V gene, CDR1 is MNHEY and CDR2 is SVGAGI. The CDR3 spells CASSYQGVSNSPLHF. The CDR3 nucleotides read TGTGCCAGCAGTTACCAGGGGGTCAGTAATTCACCCCTCCACTTT.

The chain couples TRBV2 to TRBJ2-7, with 9 bases lining up with TRBD1. The germline V gene encodes CDR1 SNHLY and CDR2 FYNNEI. The ends lost 11 bases at V and 4 bases at J; junction bases unmatched: 9. The CDR3 is made up of 13 amino acids. CDR3 in amino acids: CAGTGQGSYEQYF. The CDR3 DNA sequence: TGTGCCGGGACGGGACAGGGTAGTTACGAGCAGTACTTC.

The J gene is TRBJ2-1, the V gene TRBV19; 8 bases are shared with TRBD2. Losses at the gene ends were 5 bases for V and 2 bases for J; bases not matched to a gene: 5. The CDR3 runs 15 residues. Germline CDR1 is LNHDA and CDR2 is SQIVND (reference sequence). The CDR3 reads CASSLRGGAYNEQFF. The CDR3 DNA is TGTGCCAGTAGTTTACGGGGGGGCGCCTACAATGAGCAGTTCTTC.

The chain employs TRBV19 and TRBJ2-3; 9 bases match TRBD1. CDR1 and CDR2 from the germline V gene are LNHDA and SQIVND (reference sequence). J gave up 5 bases and V 7 bases, and 7 bases lay outside the gene matches. CDR3 length equals 14 residues. CDR3 protein: CASTGTGSGDTQYF. In DNA, the CDR3 is TGTGCCAGTACCGGGACAGGGTCCGGAGATACGCAGTATTTT.